This entry concerns a single T cell receptor (beta chain). What this receptor recognizes is not known. No clone much larger than this one lies a single base away; base qualities are absent. This entry belongs to a study of PD-1 blockade in classical Hodgkin lymphoma (TCRdb year 2020). In the study overall: A peripheral blood immune signature of response to PD-1 blockade in classical Hodgkin lymphoma was defined using TCR beta sequencing and CyTOF.

Here V drops 5 bases and J drops 4 bases, and the junction holds 7 bases not matched to any gene. Including the terminal cysteine and phenylalanine, the CDR3 comprises 16 residues. Kept here is only the CDR3 DNA, which spans 48 bases and is read in frame from base 1. From a lookup of the germline V gene (reference sequence), CDR1 and CDR2 are SEHNR and FQNEAQ. This specimen's time point label, interpreted: newly diagnosed, previously untreated cHL patient sample. As a comparison group for the relapsed/refractory trial patients, PBMCs from patients with newly diagnosed, previously untreated classical Hodgkin lymphoma were sequenced. Peripheral blood was collected in 8 mL Vacutainer Cell Preparation Tubes, from which PBMCs were isolated by centrifugation and then cryopreserved. The Qiagen DNeasy kit was used to extract genomic DNA both from unsorted PBMCs and from the negatively selected CD4+ and CD8+ fractions. Using primers that anneal to V and J segments, immunoSEQ multiplex PCR amplified the TCR beta CDR3 regions. Amplification bias was minimized using a synthetic immune receptor repertoire, and residual bias was removed computationally after sequencing. On the authors' methods: Repertoire diversity was quantified as the Shannon entropy index using custom Python scripts. Unsorted, CD4+ and CD8+ repertoires were analyzed separately, except in combined analyses where CD4+ and CD8+ sequences were merged in silico. In TCRdb, the immuneACCESS table is reduced to in-frame sequences with V and J assigned. These tables do not hold every clone; where another copy was compared, an unresolved V gene accounts for under half, and the others remain unexplained. D and trimming were read from the DNA, whereas the V and J calls and clone size are those reported in that table. The sample data list 20,000 to 25,000 clones, and 90% to 95% of these were observed just once. The ten largest clones capture approximately 5% of the sample.

The paper as a whole reports these results and caveats: The study covered only a single clinical trial cohort, and the causes of the repertoire differences, possibly disease activity or prior therapy, were still not defined. Baseline TCR diversity was reported to be lower in newly diagnosed patients than in healthy donors, and even lower in relapsed/refractory patients.

The sequenced sample was peripheral blood mononuclear cells (PBMCs). The rearranged segments are TRBV7-9 and TRBJ2-2; 10 bases in the junction line up with TRBD1. The clonotype was recovered from a human donor with classical Hodgkin lymphoma. The CDR3 here reads CASSQSGTGVTGELFF. The DNA sequence is as follows: TGTGCCAGCAGCCAATCCGGGACAGGGGTCACCGGGGAGCTGTTTTTT.